Below, one T cell receptor beta chain is given with its context. The data originate from a study of blood T cell repertoires in COVID-19. Overall study: Sites in the United States, Italy and Spain provided acute and convalescent COVID-19 samples. PBMCs, B-cell-depleted T cells, or T cells were the source of the cDNA or gDNA that made up the material.

Per the study methods: Amplification of reference gene primers provided the estimated nucleated cell counts. The repertoire was sequenced with immunoSEQ multiplex PCR; TCRdb's copy has only in-frame clones and lacks some. The D gene and trimming were derived from the DNA, and the V and J assignments and clone size from that table. The sample has 100,000 to 150,000 clones, 87% seen once; the top ten hold 7.7%. V was pared by 5 bases and J by 5 bases, with 21 bases between. The CDR3 extends over 17 amino acids. Germline CDR1 is SNHLY and CDR2 is FYNNEI. This sequence joins TRBV2 and TRBJ2-2, with D perhaps matching TRBD1 (6 bases). This receptor was obtained from a human donor in a cohort sampled during active COVID-19. The sequencing sample was made of peripheral blood. The CDR3 here is CASSPGYRELETGELFF. The CDR3 DNA sequence: TGTGCCAGCAGTCCAGGTTACAGGGAACTGGAGACCGGGGAGCTGTTTTTT.